This T cell receptor (beta chain) was obtained from a study of shared T cell receptors in the human thymus. The method was immunoSEQ multiplex PCR; TCRdb's version includes in-frame clones alone and lacks a portion of them. The profile shows hundreds of thousands of clones, 75% to 85% of them singletons. The CDR3 has 12 residues. In germline, CDR1 is SGHTS, CDR2 YDEGEE. Germline trimming cut 4 bases from V and 6 bases from J; bases unmatched to any gene: 0. The data also belong to a second study, concerning human thymus T cells. That study reports: Healthy Finnish infants having corrective surgery for congenital heart defects served as donors. Thymus was obtained from resections taken during corrective heart surgery. The related literature has documented a marked overlap of thymic repertoires among unrelated individuals.

The TCR sequence derives from a boy less than two years old with a congenital heart defect. Sequences were obtained from thymocytes. The chain uses TRBV5-8 and TRBJ1-2, with 10 positions matching TRBD1. The CDR3 loop reads CASSGQGDGYTF. The DNA for the CDR3 is TGTGCCAGCAGCGGACAGGGGGATGGCTACACCTTC.